This record looks at one TCR beta chain sequence and its context. Antigen specificity is unknown. TCRdb used MiXCR to reprocess the 5' RACE reads, holding one entry per CDR3 protein. The sample lists 340,000 or so distinct CDR3 sequences, 9.5% to 15% seen once, with approximately 3.4% in the top ten. The data are from a study of T cells after yellow fever vaccination. Study-wide results and limits: Abundant clonotypes (contaminants from the bulk population) could be present in FACS-sorted repertoires.

Germline CDR1 LGHNA, CDR2 YNFKEQ. The V end was cut by 1 base, the J end by 2 bases, with 12 bases between. The CDR3 contains 16 residues. J is TRBJ2-4 and V is TRBV4-2; D is perhaps TRBD1 (6 bases). The sample in question was CD4+ T cells sorted from PBMCs, obtained 15 days after the yellow fever booster vaccination. This clonotype was obtained from a young man who received the YFV17D yellow fever vaccine. The CDR3 bases are TGTGCCAGCAGCCAAGCAAAAGGACAGCCCAAAAACATTCAGTACTTC. Protein product: CASSQAKGQPKNIQYF.